These 20 T cell receptor beta chains were sequenced from one sample in a study of neurological immune-mediated disorders. In TCRdb, the 5' RACE reads were re-called with MiXCR into one record per CDR3 protein. The sample contains nearly 60,000 distinct CDR3 sequences, 3% to 4% of which appear only once. Specimen: PBMCs. These receptors were collected from a woman in her sixties or seventies with multiple sclerosis.

At least ten counts were recorded for this clonotype. The V gene is TRBV4-2, the J gene TRBJ2-1; 11 nucleotides agree with TRBD2. Unmatched junction bases numbered 4, after V lost 2 bases and J lost 4 bases. The CDR3 totals 16 residues. CDR1 LGHNA and CDR2 YNFKEQ come from the germline V gene. CDR3 nucleotides: TGTGCCAGCAGCCAAACCGGGACTAGCGGTTACAATGAGCAGTTCTTC. Encoded protein: CASSQTGTSGYNEQFF.

The chain employs TRBV15 and TRBJ1-1; D is unresolved. Germline CDR1 LNHNV, CDR2 YYDKDF (reference sequence). V was clipped by 0 bases and J by 5 bases, with 16 bases between them. This CDR3 has 16 amino acids. The CDR3 DNA is TGTGCCACCAGCAGAGATTATGACGTCTGGATAACTGAAGCTTTCTTT. Translation: CATSRDYDVWITEAFF.

Ten or more counts support this clonotype. The chain recombines TRBV7-9 with TRBJ2-2; D uncertain. V was shortened by 2 bases and J by 7 bases, with 14 bases between the two germline ends. CDR3 length equals 15 residues. The germline V gene has CDR1 SEHNR and CDR2 FQNEAQ (reference sequence). CDR3 loop: CASSLLPERNGELFF. The CDR3 bases are TGTGCCAGCAGCTTACTCCCAGAGAGGAACGGGGAGCTGTTTTTT.

This clonotype was counted ten times or more. CDR3 protein: CASSPGGGNTIYF. DNA for the CDR3: TGTGCCAGCAGCCCAGGCGGGGGAAACACCATATATTTT. The chain joins TRBV9 to TRBJ1-3, with D uncertain. Between the trimmed V and J ends, which lost 4 bases and 4 bases, there was a span of 9 bases. The CDR3 has 13 amino acids. The germline V gene encodes CDR1 SGDLS and CDR2 YYNGEE.

This clonotype was seen ten or more times. The J gene is TRBJ1-2, the V gene TRBV12-3 or TRBV12-4; no definite D call. The CDR3 is 13 amino acids. Between the trimmed V and J ends, which lost 3 bases and 4 bases, there was a span of 9 bases. The CDR3 loop is CASSFGRTYGYTF. In nucleotides, the CDR3 is TGTGCCAGCAGTTTCGGCAGGACCTATGGCTACACCTTC.

A few counts support this clonotype. This chain uses TRBV29-1 with TRBJ2-7, with 7 positions matching TRBD1. V lost 6 bases and J lost 3; bases outside the gene matches: 8. The CDR3 is 13 amino acids. Germline-derived CDR1 and CDR2 are SQVTM and ANQGSEA. The CDR3 sequence is CSVAPRDSYEQYF. The CDR3 region has the DNA TGCAGCGTCGCTCCTCGGGACAGCTACGAGCAGTACTTC.

This clonotype was observed at least ten times. The chain links TRBV28 to TRBJ1-5; D unclear. CDR1 and CDR2 (germline): MDHEN, SYDVKM. The CDR3 length is 12 residues. Trimming cost V 3 bases and J 6 bases, with 6 bases left between them. The CDR3 here is CASSFGFQPQHF. DNA of the CDR3: TGTGCCAGCAGTTTTGGTTTTCAGCCCCAGCATTTT. The entire variable domain, with the rest obtained from reference TRBV28 and TRBJ1-5, is as follows: DVKVTQSSRYLVKRTGEKVFLECVQDMDHENMFWYRQDPGLGLRLIYFSYDVKMKEKGDIPEGYSVSREKKERFSLILESASTNQTSMYLCASSFGFQPQHFGDGTRLSIL.

At least ten counts were recorded for this clonotype. The rearrangement links TRBV5-1 to TRBJ1-2; 8 bases match TRBD1. Germline CDR1 SGHRS, CDR2 YFSETQ. The length of the CDR3 is 16 residues. The ends lost 1 base at V and 3 bases at J; junction bases unmatched: 8. The CDR3 DNA reads as TGCGCCAGCAGCTTGAAGGGTACGACAGGGGACTATGGCTACACCTTC. It translates to CASSLKGTTGDYGYTF.

Many counts were recorded for this clonotype. The chain employs TRBV29-1 and TRBJ2-4, with D perhaps given as TRBD1 or TRBD2 (5 bases each). In germline, CDR1 is SQVTM, CDR2 ANQGSEA. V was cut by 7 bases and J by 6 bases, with 19 bases left in between. This CDR3 comprises 14 residues. In DNA, the CDR3 is TGCAGCGCCAAGGGGTTCGAAGGGAGAAACATTCAGTACTTC. Translation: CSAKGFEGRNIQYF.

There are many counts of this clonotype. V gene TRBV20-1 combines with J gene TRBJ2-7, with 8 bases matching TRBD2. The CDR3 extends over 13 amino acids. Trimming took 6 bases from V and 4 from J; bases not matched to a gene: 8. The germline CDR1 and CDR2 sequences are DFQATT and SNEGSKA (reference sequence). The CDR3 DNA reads TGCAGTGCCCCCGAGCGGGAGTTTTACGAGCAGTACTTC. Translating it yields CSAPEREFYEQYF.

This clonotype was detected ten times or more. The genes are TRBV14 and TRBJ2-2; D possibly corresponds to TRBD1 (5 bases). The CDR3 spans 14 residues. The germline V gene has CDR1 SGHDN and CDR2 FVKESK. V shed 1 base and J shed 3 bases, with 6 bases lying between them. The CDR3 here is CASSQGQHTGELFF. The CDR3 nucleotides are TGTGCCAGCAGCCAAGGACAGCACACCGGGGAGCTGTTTTTT.

This clonotype was seen at least ten times. This chain connects TRBV20-1 to TRBJ1-1; no definite D call. Germline V gene lookup returns CDR1 DFQATT and CDR2 SNEGSKA (reference sequence). This CDR3 comprises 13 residues. Trimming took off 6 bases at V and 4 bases at J, with 15 bases between the two ends. The CDR3 reads CSAEHGLATEAFF. CDR3 DNA sequence: TGCAGTGCAGAGCACGGGTTGGCCACTGAAGCTTTCTTT.

This clonotype was picked up many times. The chain joins TRBV28 to TRBJ2-3; 7 bases are shared with TRBD1. The CDR3 covers 13 residues. Germline assignment: CDR1 MDHEN and CDR2 SYDVKM. Trimming took 10 bases from V and 2 from J; bases not matched to a gene: 6. For the CDR3, the DNA is TGTGCCACCGAGGGGGCCAACACAGATACGCAGTATTTT. As protein: CATEGANTDTQYF.

This clonotype was observed at least ten times. The chain recombines TRBV5-5 with TRBJ2-7; 7 nucleotides align to TRBD2. The CDR3 has 14 amino acids. CDR1 is SGHKS, CDR2 YYEKEE, per germline (reference sequence). The junction had 8 bases not matched to a gene; V was cut back by 4 bases and J by 4 bases. The CDR3 DNA follows: TGTGCCAGCAGCCCGAGGGTAGCGGGTTACGAGCAGTACTTC. It encodes CASSPRVAGYEQYF.

This clonotype was seen repeatedly, ten times or more. A junction end diverges from the germline sequence, so it may reflect a read error. The J gene is TRBJ2-1, the V gene TRBV7-7; 8 positions match TRBD1. The germline V gene has CDR1 SSHAT and CDR2 FNYEAQ (reference sequence). This CDR3 has 15 amino acids. The CDR3 loop reads CASSLGPTGDNEQFF. CDR3 DNA: TGTGCTAGCAGCTTGGGCCCGACAGGGGACAATGAGCAGTTCTTC.

Many counts were recorded for this clonotype. The genes are TRBV6-5 and TRBJ2-5; D is tentatively TRBD1 or TRBD2 (5 bases each). The length of the CDR3 is 15 residues. Trimming left V 4 bases short and J 5 bases short, with 17 bases between. Germline V gene data show CDR1 as MNHEY and CDR2 as SVGAGI. The CDR3 region is CASSSRPGRRETQYF. The CDR3 nucleotides read TGTGCCAGCAGTTCAAGACCGGGACGGCGGGAGACCCAGTACTTC.

In this sample, this clonotype turned up many times. The V and J genes are TRBV20-1 and TRBJ1-2; D possibly corresponds to TRBD1 (6 bases). Trimming removed 5 bases from V and 7 bases from J, with 14 bases in between. There are 12 residues in the CDR3. The germline CDR1 and CDR2 sequences are DFQATT and SNEGSKA (reference sequence). CDR3 loop: CSAHTGYGGYTF. The DNA of the CDR3 is TGCAGTGCTCACACAGGGTATGGTGGCTACACCTTC.

This clonotype has a count of ten or more. V usage is TRBV7-6 and J usage is TRBJ2-1; D remains unclear. Trimming stripped 1 base from V and 2 bases from J, with 9 bases between. The length of the CDR3 is 15 residues. Germline values: CDR1 SGHVS, CDR2 FNYEAQ. The CDR3 coding sequence is TGTGCCAGCAGCTTAGGGTCGCAACCCTACAATGAGCAGTTCTTC. Its protein is CASSLGSQPYNEQFF.

This clonotype was recorded many times. The chain employs TRBV5-1 and TRBJ2-5; TRBD1 matches at 7 bases. Germline assignment: CDR1 SGHRS and CDR2 YFSETQ. Trimming removed 3 bases from V and 2 bases from J; junction bases left unmatched: 10. The CDR3 covers 16 residues. The CDR3 is CASSYTGTVGQETQYF. The DNA of the CDR3 is TGCGCCAGCAGCTATACAGGGACAGTGGGACAAGAGACCCAGTACTTC.

This clonotype was detected many times. The CDR3 reads CASSEGYEQYF. In DNA form, the CDR3 reads TGTGCCAGCAGTGAAGGCTACGAGCAGTACTTC. The V call is TRBV6-1, the J call TRBJ2-7; no definite D call. The CDR3 sequence is 11 residues long. Trimming left V 1 base short and J 3 bases short, with 1 base between. Germline V gene data show CDR1 as MNHNS and CDR2 as SASEGT.